Listed here are 14 T cell receptor beta chains from one sample, sequenced in a study of cytomegalovirus exposure and HLA in healthy donors. Use of 60 Vbeta and 13 Jbeta primers characterized the PCR. Profiled with immunoSEQ multiplex PCR; TCRdb holds only in-frame clones, not every one. Among more than 130,000 clones listed, just under 85% were seen once. Sequencing input: PBMCs. These receptors originate from a man aged 40-50 years in good health and CMV-seropositive.

This clone was seen a handful of times. The chain uses TRBV25-1 and TRBJ1-5, with 10 bases identical to TRBD1. Trimming removed 4 bases from V and 5 bases from J; junction bases left unmatched: 2. The CDR3 contains 14 residues. The germline V gene has CDR1 MGHDK and CDR2 SYGVNS. The CDR3 DNA reads TGTGCCAGCAGTGGGGACAGGGGTGATCAGCCCCAGCATTTT. Its translation is CASSGDRGDQPQHF.

The chain recombines TRBV5-1 with TRBJ1-2; possibly TRBD1 for D (6 bases). CDR3 length: 20 residues. V lost 2 bases and J lost 6, with 32 bases in between. Germline V gene lookup returns CDR1 SGHRS and CDR2 YFSETQ. The CDR3 protein is CASSFVPLGADTLRVHGYTF. The CDR3 DNA sequence: TGCGCCAGCAGCTTTGTCCCCCTGGGGGCAGACACTCTGAGGGTTCATGGCTACACCTTC.

This chain joins TRBV7-9 and TRBJ2-3, with D perhaps TRBD1 (6 bases). V was pared by 11 bases and J by 0 bases, with 15 bases between. Germline lookup yields CDR1 SEHNR and CDR2 FQNEAQ (reference sequence). The CDR3 runs to 14 residues. Here the CDR3 reads CAGRQAISTDTQYF. The CDR3 DNA sequence: TGTGCCGGCCGACAGGCTATCAGCACAGATACGCAGTATTTT.

V and J are TRBV9 and TRBJ2-1, with a tentative D call TRBD2 (7 bases). From germline, CDR1 is SGDLS and CDR2 YYNGEE. The V end was cut by 4 bases, the J end by 0 bases, with 14 bases between. The CDR3 is 16 residues long. DNA for the CDR3: TGTGCCAGCAGCTCCGGGGGCGGGGGCTCCTACAATGAGCAGTTCTTC. This gives the protein CASSSGGGGSYNEQFF.

J is TRBJ2-7 and V is TRBV11-2; no clear D gene. CDR3 length equals 14 residues. The V end was cut by 2 bases, the J end by 0 bases, with 8 bases between. Germline CDR1 SGHAT, CDR2 FQNNGV. The CDR3, as DNA: TGTGCCAGCAGCTTATGGGCTGCCTCCTACGAGCAGTACTTC. It translates to CASSLWAASYEQYF.

The chain joins TRBV5-1 to TRBJ2-1, with 10 nucleotides matching TRBD2. The CDR3 loop spans 15 amino acids. The germline V gene has CDR1 SGHRS and CDR2 YFSETQ. Trimming cost V 2 bases and J 6 bases; bases outside gene matches: 5. The CDR3: CASSFRASGSNEQFF. DNA for the CDR3: TGCGCCAGCAGCTTCCGGGCTAGCGGGAGCAATGAGCAGTTCTTC.

This chain connects TRBV6-5 to TRBJ1-3, with D maybe TRBD1 (6 bases). Per germline, CDR1 MNHEY and CDR2 SVGAGI. V was shortened by 3 bases and J by 0 bases, with 12 bases between the two germline ends. There are 16 residues in the CDR3. The CDR3 protein is CASSYGGPSSGNTIYF. Here the CDR3 DNA reads TGTGCCAGCAGTTATGGGGGCCCTAGCTCTGGAAACACCATATATTTT.

The V and J genes are TRBV5-1 and TRBJ2-3, with 10 positions matching TRBD2. Germline CDR1 SGHRS, CDR2 YFSETQ. Trimming removed 5 bases from V and 4 bases from J; junction bases left unmatched: 13. The CDR3 runs to 17 residues. DNA for the CDR3: TGCGCCAGCAGTCTGGGGGGACTAGCGAGTAACTCAGATACGCAGTATTTT. It encodes CASSLGGLASNSDTQYF.

This clone was seen just once. The chain employs TRBV7-6 and TRBJ2-7; 8 bases align to TRBD2. Germline-derived CDR1 and CDR2 are SGHVS and FNYEAQ. J lost 0 bases, V lost 5 bases, and 6 bases had no gene match. This CDR3 is built from 15 residues. In DNA form, the CDR3 reads TGTGCCAGCAGCCCTGGACTAGCCGCCTCCTACGAGCAGTACTTC. Protein product: CASSPGLAASYEQYF.

This clone counts as medium-sized. This chain links TRBV5-1 with TRBJ1-5; possibly TRBD1 for D (6 bases). The CDR3 sequence is 14 residues long. Germline assignment: CDR1 SGHRS and CDR2 YFSETQ. V was clipped by 4 bases and J by 2 bases, with 10 bases between them. This CDR3 is CASSKEGGNQPQHF. The CDR3 DNA reads TGCGCCAGCAGCAAAGAGGGGGGCAATCAGCCCCAGCATTTT.

V and J are TRBV11-2 and TRBJ2-7; weak D call: TRBD2 (5 bases). V gave up 2 bases and J gave up 1 base, with 6 bases separating them. The CDR3 runs 13 residues. Germline values: CDR1 SGHAT, CDR2 FQNNGV. The CDR3 loop is CASSLWTSYEQYF. The DNA of the CDR3 is TGTGCCAGCAGCTTATGGACTTCCTACGAGCAGTACTTC. The whole variable domain, remainder taken from reference TRBV11-2 and TRBJ2-7, is EAGVAQSPRYKIIEKRQSVAFWCNPISGHATLYWYQQILGQGPKLLIQFQNNGVVDDSQLPKDRFSAERLKGVDSTLKIQPAKLEDSAVYLCASSLWTSYEQYFGPGTRLTVT.

The J gene is TRBJ2-1, the V gene TRBV6-6; 9 nucleotides align to TRBD1. Trimming at V came to 6 bases and at J to 3 bases, leaving 6 bases not matched to a gene. The CDR3 has 15 residues. CDR1 is MNHNY and CDR2 is SVGAGI in the germline V gene (reference sequence). The CDR3 nucleotides read TGTGCCAGCAGACAGGACAGGGGAGGCTACAATGAGCAGTTCTTC. Protein sequence: CASRQDRGGYNEQFF.

This rearrangement joins TRBV5-6 to TRBJ2-3, with 8 bases identical to TRBD2. V was pared by 3 bases and J by 0 bases, with 3 bases of the junction left unmatched. Germline CDR1 reads SGHDT; CDR2 reads YYEEEE. CDR3 length equals 15 residues. The CDR3 is CASSSLAASTDTQYF. The CDR3 DNA sequence: TGTGCCAGCAGCTCACTAGCGGCTAGCACAGATACGCAGTATTTT.

The V gene is TRBV7-9, the J gene TRBJ2-2; TRBD2 matches 11 bases. This CDR3 is 16 amino acids long. The trim removed 1 base at V and 7 bases at J, leaving 5 bases unmatched. Per the germline V gene, CDR1 is SEHNR and CDR2 is FQNEAQ (reference sequence). The DNA of the CDR3 is TGTGCCAGCAGCTTAGTGCTAGCGGGAGGAGACGGGGAGCTGTTTTTT. Translating it yields CASSLVLAGGDGELFF.